What follows are 26 T cell receptor beta chains derived from one specimen sequenced in a study of post-analysis software for immune sequencing data (dated by TCRdb to between 2014 and 2017). Points the paper makes about the study in general: Several TRBV segments, including TRBV5-6, TRBV5-1 and TRBV20-1, were significantly more frequent in patients than controls.

Preparation of the library involved PCR. For sequencing, an Illumina HiSeq 2500 was employed. Unique molecular identifiers were incorporated into TCR beta cDNA libraries to reduce PCR and sequencing biases. Clones were called with MiXCR by TCRdb after fastp trimmed the public reads at Q25, and only in-frame beta chains were retained. For every CDR3 protein sequence, its rows merge into one entry that carries the most common genes and DNA. The sample profile shows about 820,000 distinct CDR3 sequences; around 53% of them were found once. The ten largest clonotypes hold over 4% of the sample. What these receptors recognize is not known. Sequencing was carried out using blood. These receptors originate from a girl aged 5-17 years with multiple sclerosis.

The chain carries TRBV7-9 and TRBJ2-4, with TRBD1 identical over 10 bases. The germline V gene has CDR1 SEHNR and CDR2 FQNEAQ (reference sequence). The CDR3 is made up of 18 amino acids. The trim removed 5 bases at V and 1 base at J, leaving 11 bases unmatched. The CDR3 is CASSPDRGRVRAKNIQYF. CDR3 DNA sequence: TGTGCCAGCAGCCCCGACAGGGGGCGAGTCAGGGCCAAAAACATTCAGTACTTC.

The genes are TRBV5-1 and TRBJ2-1, with D possibly matching TRBD1 (6 bases). Per the germline V gene, CDR1 is SGHRS and CDR2 is YFSETQ. The CDR3 spans 14 residues. The germline V and J ends were trimmed by 3 bases and 8 bases, with 15 bases remaining between them. As DNA, the CDR3 is TGCGCCAGCAGCTCAACAGGGTTTTCAGATGAGCAGTTCTTC. This translates into CASSSTGFSDEQFF.

This clonotype occurred a few times. The chain uses TRBV20-1 and TRBJ2-1; D possibly corresponds to TRBD1 (7 bases). Germline values: CDR1 DFQATT, CDR2 SNEGSKA (reference sequence). V was cut by 6 bases and J by 5 bases, with 17 bases left in between. The CDR3 extends over 14 amino acids. CDR3 loop: CSAKRGTANNEQFF. The CDR3 DNA reads TGCAGTGCCAAGCGCGGGACAGCTAACAATGAGCAGTTCTTC.

This chain links TRBV5-6 with TRBJ1-1; TRBD1 aligns across 8 bases. The V gene's germline CDR1 is SGHDT and CDR2 YYEEEE. The V segment lost 4 bases and the J segment 5 bases; nucleotides outside the gene matches: 10. This CDR3 comprises 15 residues. CDR3 amino acids: CASSPGGTGGTEAFF. For the CDR3, the DNA is TGTGCCAGCAGCCCGGGCGGGACAGGTGGGACTGAAGCTTTCTTT. Supplemented by reference TRBV5-6 and TRBJ1-1, the full variable domain reads DAGVTQSPTHLIKTRGQQVTLRCSPKSGHDTVSWYQQALGQGPQFIFQYYEEEERQRGNFPDRFSGHQFPNYSSELNVNALLLGDSALYLCASSPGGTGGTEAFFGQGTRLTVV.

This chain joins TRBV12-3 or TRBV12-4 and TRBJ2-3, with 7 nucleotides matching TRBD2. The V segment lost 7 bases and the J segment 2 bases; nucleotides outside the gene matches: 9. The CDR3 has 15 amino acids. CDR3 region: CASTSKRGFTDTQYF. The CDR3 region has the DNA TGTGCCAGCACCTCCAAGCGGGGCTTCACAGATACGCAGTATTTT.

V is TRBV2 and J is TRBJ1-2, with D hard to call. Germline CDR1 and CDR2: SNHLY and FYNNEI. V shed 6 bases and J shed 1 base, with 12 bases lying between them. The CDR3 runs to 14 residues. CDR3 sequence: CASRASRNNYGYTF. In DNA, the CDR3 is TGTGCCAGCAGGGCCTCCCGGAATAACTATGGCTACACCTTC.

The table lists this clonotype with a count of one. The chain joins TRBV5-1 to TRBJ2-2; 12 nucleotides line up with TRBD2. CDR1 is SGHRS, CDR2 YFSETQ, per germline. Trimming cost V 4 bases and J 1 base; bases outside gene matches: 2. The CDR3 covers 16 residues. This CDR3 is CASSGLAGMNTGELFF. The CDR3 DNA sequence: TGCGCCAGCAGCGGACTAGCGGGAATGAACACCGGGGAGCTGTTTTTT.

V is TRBV28 and J is TRBJ2-4; a weak D match, TRBD1 (6 bases). The J call may not be correct, given that the DNA end is closer to TRBJ2-7. The CDR3 is made up of 13 amino acids. In germline, CDR1 is MDHEN, CDR2 SYDVKM. The CDR3 is CASIAVQGSEQYF. DNA for the CDR3: TGTGCCAGCATTGCGGTCCAGGGGTCCGAGCAGTACTTC.

The V gene is TRBV6-6, the J gene TRBJ2-7; D gene uncertain. This CDR3 has 15 amino acids. Trimming shortened V by 0 bases and J by 2 bases, and 11 bases separated the two germline ends. Germline V gene sequence: CDR1 MNHNY, CDR2 SVGAGI (reference sequence). The chain's CDR3 is CASSYSKGSTYEQYF. CDR3 DNA sequence: TGTGCCAGCAGTTACTCGAAGGGCAGTACCTACGAGCAGTACTTC.

This clonotype came up a few times. The CDR3 DNA reads TGTGCCAGCAGCTCTAGCGGGGTGGCAGATACGCAGTATTTT. As protein: CASSSSGVADTQYF. The chain is built from TRBV7-3 and TRBJ2-3; 9 nucleotides align to TRBD2. Germline V gene sequence: CDR1 SGHTA, CDR2 FQGTGA. The J segment lost 4 bases and the V segment lost 4 bases, leaving 3 bases of the junction unmatched. There are 14 residues in the CDR3.

The chain combines TRBV12-3 or TRBV12-4 with TRBJ2-1; 11 bases fit TRBD2. The CDR3 sequence is 16 residues long. After removal of 1 base from V and 7 bases from J, the junction contained 6 bases not matched to a gene. CDR3 residues: CASSLVLRLAGNEQFF. In DNA, the CDR3 is TGTGCCAGCAGTTTAGTGTTGAGACTAGCGGGGAATGAGCAGTTCTTC.

Only one count was recorded for this clonotype. V is TRBV12-5 and J is TRBJ2-7; D might be TRBD1 (5 bases). The J call may be faulty, since TRBJ2-5 better matches the DNA end. The germline V gene encodes CDR1 LGHNT and CDR2 FRNRAP. CDR3 size: 14 residues. In DNA, the CDR3 is TGTGCTAGTGTCATAGATCAGGGATCGGAGACCCAGTACTTC. As protein: CASVIDQGSETQYF.

V usage is TRBV5-1 and J usage is TRBJ2-3; D gene ambiguous. This CDR3 contains 15 residues. Looked up from germline, CDR1 is SGHRS and CDR2 is YFSETQ. V gave up 4 bases and J gave up 3 bases, with 15 bases separating them. The CDR3 DNA sequence: TGCGCCAGCAGCCTTCTAGGCCAGGTAACAGATACGCAGTATTTT. Residues: CASSLLGQVTDTQYF.

This clonotype was seen a few times. In nucleotides, the CDR3 is TGCAGCGTTGAAGTTCAGGCGGTATACACAGATACGCAGTATTTT. Translation gives CSVEVQAVYTDTQYF. The chain is built from TRBV29-1 and TRBJ2-3; D is uncertain. V gave up 1 base and J gave up 2 bases, with 13 bases separating them. The CDR3 sequence is 15 residues long. Germline CDR1 SQVTM, CDR2 ANQGSEA.

The chain recombines TRBV23-1 with TRBJ2-7, with D unclear. TRBV23-1 has ORF status, its function being uncertain. Trimming removed 0 bases at V and 7 bases at J, with 19 bases between. The CDR3 runs to 16 residues. The CDR3 spells CASSQSSLSALPEQYF. CDR3 nucleotide sequence: TGCGCCAGCAGTCAATCCAGTCTGTCCGCCTTGCCGGAGCAGTACTTC.

The rearrangement links TRBV29-1 to TRBJ2-4, with no clear D. V lost 0 bases, J lost 0 bases, and 9 bases lay in between. CDR3 size: 15 residues. Germline V lookup: CDR1 SQVTM, CDR2 ANQGSEA. CDR3 sequence: CSVEDLGIAKNIQYF. The CDR3 DNA follows: TGCAGCGTTGAAGATCTTGGTATAGCCAAAAACATTCAGTACTTC.

The rearrangement joins TRBV20-1 to TRBJ1-4; 9 nucleotides agree with TRBD1. Germline CDR1 DFQATT, CDR2 SNEGSKA (reference sequence). V shed 0 bases, J shed 8 bases, and the junction held 7 bases outside the gene matches. There are 15 residues in the CDR3. CDR3 sequence: CSARDRGTGNEKLFF. In DNA form, the CDR3 reads TGCAGTGCTAGAGATCGCGGGACAGGGAACGAAAAACTGTTTTTT.

This sequence joins TRBV29-1 and TRBJ2-1, with D maybe TRBD2 (6 bases). Judging by the DNA end, TRBJ2-7 fits better; the J call may be wrong. The CDR3 sequence is 16 residues long. Germline assignment: CDR1 SQVTM and CDR2 ANQGSEA. The CDR3 protein is CSVERGPIGGDYEQYF. As DNA, the CDR3 is TGCAGCGTTGAAAGGGGTCCAATCGGAGGGGACTACGAGCAGTACTTC.

Points on this clonotype: One end of the junction varies from germline; a read error may be responsible. The chain uses TRBV7-3 and TRBJ2-1, with 10 bases fitting TRBD1. CDR3 length: 17 amino acids. Germline V CDR1 and CDR2: SGHTA, FQGTGA. CDR3 in DNA: TGTGCCAGCAGCGTCCCGGGACAGGGGTCCTCCTACGATGAGCAGTTCTTC. Encoded protein: CASSVPGQGSSYDEQFF. The whole variable domain, remainder taken from reference TRBV7-3 and TRBJ2-1, is GAGVSQTPSNKVTEKGKYVELRCDPISGHTALYWYRQSLGQGPEFLIYFQGTGAADDSGLPNDRFFAVRPEGSVSTLKIQRTERGDSAVYLCASSVPGQGSSYDEQFFGPGTRLTVL.

The chain links TRBV19 to TRBJ1-2, with TRBD1 matching over 8 bases. The length of the CDR3 is 15 residues. V was clipped by 6 bases and J by 4 bases; unmatched bases: 10. Germline lookup yields CDR1 LNHDA and CDR2 SQIVND (reference sequence). Written as DNA, the CDR3 is TGTGCCAGTAGGACAGGGGACGCCGTGCGCTATGGCTACACCTTC. Its protein is CASRTGDAVRYGYTF.

The gene calls are TRBV5-1 and TRBJ2-5, with D maybe TRBD1 (6 bases). V lost 4 bases, J lost 4 bases, and 17 bases lay in between. The germline gives CDR1 SGHRS, CDR2 YFSETQ. The CDR3 totals 15 residues. CDR3 region: CASSKDTGFPETQYF. The CDR3 DNA reads TGCGCCAGCAGCAAGGATACAGGGTTCCCAGAGACCCAGTACTTC. The full variable domain, rest sourced from reference TRBV5-1 and TRBJ2-5, is KAGVTQTPRYLIKTRGQQVTLSCSPISGHRSVSWYQQTPGQGLQFLFEYFSETQRNKGNFPGRFSGRQFSNSRSEMNVSTLELGDSALYLCASSKDTGFPETQYFGPGTRLLVL.

The chain combines TRBV3-1 with TRBJ2-1; 11 bases agree with TRBD2. The V gene's germline CDR1 is LGHDT and CDR2 YNNKEL (reference sequence). This CDR3 region has 15 residues. Trimming at V came to 6 bases and at J to 5 bases, leaving 6 bases not matched to a gene. The CDR3 here is CASRSGLAENNEQFF. The CDR3 nucleotides are TGTGCCAGCAGGTCGGGACTAGCGGAAAACAATGAGCAGTTCTTC.

This clonotype was picked up many times. The CDR3 bases are TGCAGCGTTGATCTAGCAGCACTCCAAGAGACCCAGTACTTC. Its translation: CSVDLAALQETQYF. This sequence joins TRBV29-1 and TRBJ2-5; D may be TRBD2 (5 bases). This CDR3 region has 14 residues. Trimming removed 3 bases from V and 1 base from J, with 12 bases in between. Per the germline V gene, CDR1 is SQVTM and CDR2 is ANQGSEA.

This clonotype was counted a few times. The rearrangement uses TRBV9 and TRBJ2-3, with 10 bases fitting TRBD2. Germline V gene lookup returns CDR1 SGDLS and CDR2 YYNGEE. The length of the CDR3 is 16 residues. After removal of 3 bases from V and 0 bases from J, the junction contained 4 bases not matched to a gene. CDR3 in DNA: TGTGCCAGCAGCGCAACTAGCGGGACCAGCACAGATACGCAGTATTTT. This translates into CASSATSGTSTDTQYF.

J is TRBJ1-4 and V is TRBV7-3; 7 bases agree with TRBD1. The CDR3 is 16 amino acids. Germline V gives CDR1 SGHTA, CDR2 FQGTGA. V lost 4 bases, J lost 7 bases, and 12 bases stayed unmatched. CDR3 in amino acids: CASSSNPQGGSEKLFF. The CDR3 DNA reads as TGTGCCAGCAGCTCGAACCCCCAGGGGGGAAGTGAAAAACTGTTTTTT.

This clonotype appeared a few times. The rearrangement joins TRBV4-1 to TRBJ2-1; D gene uncertain. Trimming stripped 5 bases from V and 5 bases from J, with 10 bases between. CDR1 is MGHRA and CDR2 is YSYEKL in the germline V gene. The CDR3 extends over 13 amino acids. The CDR3 coding sequence is TGCGCCAGCAGCAGAGACCGAGACAATGAGCAGTTCTTC. Protein product: CASSRDRDNEQFF.